This TCR beta chain appears in the sequencing data of a study of blood T cell repertoires in COVID-19. The V end was cut by 0 bases, the J end by 5 bases, with 5 bases between. The CDR3 extends over 13 amino acids. Germline loops: CDR1 SGHNT, CDR2 YYREEE (reference sequence). Sequencing used immunoSEQ multiplex PCR; TCRdb keeps in-frame clones, though not all of them. The data contain approximately 160,000 clones, 80% to 90% of them singletons. The sequence was obtained from a woman older than 75 with acute or convalescent COVID-19. The sequencing sample was made of peripheral blood. The J gene is TRBJ2-2, the V gene TRBV5-4; D gene unclear. CDR3 in amino acids: CASSLVQTGELFF. CDR3 nucleotide sequence: TGTGCCAGCAGCTTGGTCCAGACCGGGGAGCTGTTTTTT.